The present T cell receptor beta chain was sequenced within a study of beta chain features in type 1 diabetes. The V gene's germline CDR1 is MNHEY and CDR2 SVGAGI. Between the trimmed V and J ends, which lost 5 bases and 2 bases, there was a span of 9 bases. The CDR3 runs 13 residues. Comment on this clone: The same CDR3 can be traced to other DNA sequences in this sample.

Reverse transcribing all isolated RNA meant expressed TCRB transcripts were sequenced. Clones were read by immunoSEQ multiplex PCR, and TCRdb kept only the in-frame ones, dropping some. This sample has roughly 370,000 clones, with over 11% found just once. V and J are TRBV6-5 and TRBJ1-2; D is perhaps TRBD1 (5 bases). Sequenced material: naive CD4+ T cells from blood. This clonotype originated in a man aged 25-45 years in good health. The CDR3 DNA follows: TGTGCCAGCAGTACAGGTCGGAACTATGGCTACACCTTC. Its translation: CASSTGRNYGYTF.